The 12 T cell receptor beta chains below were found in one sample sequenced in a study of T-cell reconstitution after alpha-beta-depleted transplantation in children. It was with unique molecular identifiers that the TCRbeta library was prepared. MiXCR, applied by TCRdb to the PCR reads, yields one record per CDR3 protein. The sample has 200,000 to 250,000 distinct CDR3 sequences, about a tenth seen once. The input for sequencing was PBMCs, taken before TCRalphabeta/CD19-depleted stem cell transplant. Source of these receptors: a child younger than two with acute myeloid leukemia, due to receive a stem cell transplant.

This chain's CDR3 is CASSPGQASTGELFF. DNA for the CDR3: TGTGCCAGCTCACCGGGACAGGCCTCCACCGGGGAGCTGTTTTTT. The chain uses TRBV18 and TRBJ2-2; 8 positions match TRBD1. Germline loops: CDR1 KGHSH, CDR2 LQKENI. The V gene end was trimmed by 3 bases and the J gene end by 4 bases; junction bases not matched to a gene: 4. The CDR3 sequence is 15 residues long.

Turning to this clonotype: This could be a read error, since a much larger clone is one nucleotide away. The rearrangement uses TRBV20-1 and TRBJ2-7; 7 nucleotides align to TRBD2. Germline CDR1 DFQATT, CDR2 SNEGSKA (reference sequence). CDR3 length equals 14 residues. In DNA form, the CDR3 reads TGCAGTGCTAGACGTTGGGGGACTACCTACGAGCAGGACTTC. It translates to CSARRWGTTYEQDF.

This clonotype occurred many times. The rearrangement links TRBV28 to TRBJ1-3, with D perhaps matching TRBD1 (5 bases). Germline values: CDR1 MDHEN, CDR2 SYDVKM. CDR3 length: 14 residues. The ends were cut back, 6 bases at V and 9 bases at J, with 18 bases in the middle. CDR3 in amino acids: CASRTGTSASTIYF. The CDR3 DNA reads TGTGCCAGCAGAACCGGGACGTCCGCTTCCACCATATATTTT.

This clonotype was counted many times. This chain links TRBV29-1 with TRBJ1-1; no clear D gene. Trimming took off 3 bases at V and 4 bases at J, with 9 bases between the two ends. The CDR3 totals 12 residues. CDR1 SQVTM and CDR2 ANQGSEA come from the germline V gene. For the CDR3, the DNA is TGCAGCGTTGATAAGGTTTTCACTGAAGCTTTCTTT. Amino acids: CSVDKVFTEAFF.

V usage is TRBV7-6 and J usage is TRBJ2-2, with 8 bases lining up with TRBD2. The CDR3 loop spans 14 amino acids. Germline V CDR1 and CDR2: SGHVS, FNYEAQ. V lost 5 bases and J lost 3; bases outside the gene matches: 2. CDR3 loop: CASSILADTGELFF. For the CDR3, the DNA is TGTGCCAGCAGCATACTAGCGGACACCGGGGAGCTGTTTTTT.

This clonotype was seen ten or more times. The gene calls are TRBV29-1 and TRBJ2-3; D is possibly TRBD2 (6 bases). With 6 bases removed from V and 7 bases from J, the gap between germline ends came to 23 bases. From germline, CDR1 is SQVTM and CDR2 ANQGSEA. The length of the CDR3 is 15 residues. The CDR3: CSVAYLGLGLYTQYF. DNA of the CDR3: TGCAGCGTCGCATATCTGGGACTGGGCTTGTATACGCAGTATTTT.

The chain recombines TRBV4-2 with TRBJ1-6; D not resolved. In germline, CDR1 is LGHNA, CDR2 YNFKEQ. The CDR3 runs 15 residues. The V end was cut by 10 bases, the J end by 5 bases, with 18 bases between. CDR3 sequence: CATRDWPGNNSPLHF. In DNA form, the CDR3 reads TGTGCCACTAGAGACTGGCCGGGGAATAATTCACCCCTCCACTTT.

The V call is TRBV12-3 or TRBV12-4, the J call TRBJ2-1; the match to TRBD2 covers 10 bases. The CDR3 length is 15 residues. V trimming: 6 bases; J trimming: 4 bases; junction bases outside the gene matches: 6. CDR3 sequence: CASRHGLAAYNEQFF. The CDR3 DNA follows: TGTGCCAGCAGGCACGGACTAGCGGCTTACAATGAGCAGTTCTTC.

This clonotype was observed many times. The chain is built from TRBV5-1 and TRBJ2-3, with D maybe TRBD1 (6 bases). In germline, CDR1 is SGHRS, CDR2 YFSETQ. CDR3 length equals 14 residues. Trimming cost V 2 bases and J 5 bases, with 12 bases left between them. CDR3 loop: CASSFGQTQDTQYF. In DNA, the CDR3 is TGCGCCAGCAGCTTCGGACAGACTCAAGATACGCAGTATTTT.

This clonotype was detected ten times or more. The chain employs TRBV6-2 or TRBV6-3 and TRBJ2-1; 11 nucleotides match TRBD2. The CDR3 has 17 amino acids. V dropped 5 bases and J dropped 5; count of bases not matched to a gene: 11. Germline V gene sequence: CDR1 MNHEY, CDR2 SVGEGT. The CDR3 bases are TGTGCCAGCAGTAGCCAACCTGGGACTAGCGGAAACAATGAGCAGTTCTTC. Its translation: CASSSQPGTSGNNEQFF.

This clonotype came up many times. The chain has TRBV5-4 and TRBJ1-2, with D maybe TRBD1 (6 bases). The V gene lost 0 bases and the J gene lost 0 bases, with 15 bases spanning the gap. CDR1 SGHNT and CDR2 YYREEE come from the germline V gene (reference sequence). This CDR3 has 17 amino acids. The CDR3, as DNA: TGTGCCAGCAGCTTGGAACAGGGTTGGGGATCTAACTATGGCTACACCTTC. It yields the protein CASSLEQGWGSNYGYTF.

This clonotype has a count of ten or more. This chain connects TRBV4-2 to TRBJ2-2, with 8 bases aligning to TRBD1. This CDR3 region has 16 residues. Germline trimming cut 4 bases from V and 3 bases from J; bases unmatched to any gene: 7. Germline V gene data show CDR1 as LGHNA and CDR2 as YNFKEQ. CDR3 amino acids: CASSRLGQADTGELFF. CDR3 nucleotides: TGTGCCAGCAGCCGACTGGGACAGGCTGACACCGGGGAGCTGTTTTTT.